What follows are 3 T cell receptor beta chains derived from one specimen sequenced in a study of cytomegalovirus exposure and HLA in healthy donors. PCR involved 60 Vbeta and 13 Jbeta primers. Assay used: immunoSEQ multiplex PCR; TCRdb lists only in-frame clones, some missing. This table has approximately 100,000 clones, 65% to 85% appearing once. The sequencing input was PBMCs. The origin of the receptors is a man aged 45-60 years in good health and CMV-seronegative.

The chain combines TRBV7-6 with TRBJ1-4; no definite D call. This CDR3 has 14 residues. CDR1 and CDR2 from the germline V gene are SGHVS and FNYEAQ. The ends were cut back, 5 bases at V and 7 bases at J, with 14 bases in the middle. The CDR3 sequence is CASSPMPGGEKLFF. The CDR3 bases are TGTGCCAGCAGCCCTATGCCTGGTGGTGAAAAACTGTTTTTT.

The chain is built from TRBV7-8 and TRBJ2-3; 9 bases align to TRBD1. The CDR3 is 17 amino acids. V lost 2 bases to trimming and J lost 5 bases; unmatched junction nucleotides: 11. Germline loops: CDR1 SGHVS, CDR2 FQNEAQ. The DNA for the CDR3 is TGTGCCAGCAGCTTAAGGGTCAGGACAGGGGTGAAAGATACGCAGTATTTT. Translating it yields CASSLRVRTGVKDTQYF. Based on the CDR3 plus reference TRBV7-8 and TRBJ2-3, the full variable domain is GAGVSQSPRYKVAKRGQDVALRCDPISGHVSLFWYQQALGQGPEFLTYFQNEAQLDKSGLPSDRFFAERPEGSVSTLKIQRTQQEDSAVYLCASSLRVRTGVKDTQYFGPGTRLTVL.

J is TRBJ1-5 and V is TRBV2; D may be TRBD1 (5 bases). Trimming took 1 base from V and 5 from J, leaving 21 bases between them. This CDR3 has 18 residues. Germline CDR1 SNHLY, CDR2 FYNNEI. CDR3 DNA: TGTGCCAGCAGTGAAGAGGGCCGACAGATTTTTTTGTATCAGCCCCAGCATTTT. Its translation: CASSEEGRQIFLYQPQHF. Variable domain in full (rest from reference TRBV2 and TRBJ1-5): EPEVTQTPSHQVTQMGQEVILRCVPISNHLYFYWYRQILGQKVEFLVSFYNNEISEKSEIFDDQFSVERPDGSNFTLKIRSTKLEDSAMYFCASSEEGRQIFLYQPQHFGDGTRLSIL.